These T cell receptor beta chains were read from a single sample in a study of blood T cells in healthy people across ages. TCRdb re-derived calls from the 5' RACE reads in MiXCR, one entry per CDR3 protein. This repertoire shows hundreds of thousands of distinct CDR3 sequences, about a quarter found once; its top ten account for around 2.9%. The same data also contributed to another study, on T cells of mothers and their children.

The sequenced sample was blood. Every receptor here comes from a boy aged 5-17 years in good health. Both conserved end residues are part of each CDR3. Fields, in order: J gene, V gene, clone size, D gene, CDR3 protein, CDR3 DNA. A D gene is named only where the DNA matches it firmly. Clone size is stated in some rows and not others, as once, few, many or a class when expanded.

TRBJ2-4 | TRBV29-1 | - | TRBD1 | CSVWTGGTKNIQYF | TGCAGCGTCTGGACAGGGGGCACCAAAAACATTCAGTACTTC
TRBJ1-4 | TRBV4-1 | - | - | CASSQDRSLGHEKLFF | TGCGCCAGCAGCCAAGATCGGTCCCTCGGCCATGAAAAACTGTTTTTT
TRBJ1-2 | TRBV4-3 | - | - | CASSQDITGFYGYTF | TGCGCCAGCAGCCAAGATATAACCGGTTTCTATGGCTACACCTTC
TRBJ1-2 | TRBV27 | - | TRBD1 | CASSFRQGANYGYTF | TGTGCCAGCAGTTTCCGACAGGGTGCTAACTATGGCTACACCTTC
TRBJ1-6 | TRBV7-2 | - | - | CASSLGLASPLHF | TGTGCCAGCAGCTTAGGTCTTGCCTCACCCCTCCACTTT
TRBJ2-1 | TRBV7-9 | - | - | CASSLTTDNEQFF | TGTGCCAGCAGCTTGACTACCGACAATGAGCAGTTCTTC
TRBJ1-4 | TRBV7-8 | - | TRBD1 | CASSLGTGTTNEKLFF | TGTGCCAGCAGCTTGGGGACAGGCACAACTAATGAAAAACTGTTTTTT
TRBJ2-1 | TRBV7-2 | - | TRBD2 | CASSLGASGVGEQFF | TGTGCCAGCAGCTTGGGGGCTAGCGGGGTAGGCGAGCAGTTCTTC
TRBJ2-5 | TRBV10-3 | few | TRBD1 | CAISERAGGLETQYF | TGTGCCATCAGTGAGCGGGCAGGGGGTTTGGAGACCCAGTACTTC
TRBJ1-2 | TRBV29-1 | - | - | CSVGRADGYTF | TGCAGCGTGGGCAGGGCCGATGGCTACACCTTC
TRBJ1-4 | TRBV20-1 | few | - | CSASREGPRDVLATNEKLFF | TGCAGTGCTTCTAGAGAGGGGCCCAGAGATGTACTTGCAACTAATGAAAAACTGTTTTTT
TRBJ1-5 | TRBV27 | few | - | CASSPVTVNSNQPQHF | TGTGCCAGCAGTCCAGTGACAGTAAATAGCAATCAGCCCCAGCATTTT
TRBJ2-2 | TRBV12-3/TRBV12-4 | many | TRBD1 | CASSPGTGGTGELFF | TGTGCCAGCAGCCCCGGGACAGGGGGCACCGGGGAGCTGTTTTTT
TRBJ2-7 | TRBV13 | many | - | CASSFGAESYEQYF | TGTGCCAGCAGCTTCGGCGCGGAATCCTACGAGCAGTACTTC
TRBJ1-1 | TRBV6-1 | - | TRBD1 | CAILLGTEYMNTEAFF | TGTGCCATTCTTCTTGGGACAGAGTACATGAACACTGAAGCTTTCTTT
TRBJ2-4 | TRBV12-3/TRBV12-4 | - | TRBD2 | CASNIGTKGNIQYF | TGTGCCAGCAATATTGGGACTAAAGGAAACATTCAGTACTTC
TRBJ2-5 | TRBV18 | - | TRBD1 | CASSRETGAKETQYF | TGTGCCAGCTCACGAGAGACAGGGGCGAAAGAGACCCAGTACTTC
TRBJ2-7 | TRBV10-3 | - | - | CAISEHGTAKRDF | TGTGCCATCAGTGAGCATGGGACGGCTAAAAGAGACTTC
TRBJ2-4 | TRBV28 | many | - | CASNSGLTIQYF | TGTGCCAGCAATTCGGGGTTGACCATTCAGTACTTC
TRBJ1-5 | TRBV7-9 | - | TRBD1 | CASSLEQGQKKQPQHF | TGTGCCAGCAGCTTAGAGCAGGGACAGAAAAAACAGCCCCAGCATTTT
TRBJ1-3 | TRBV20-1 | - | - | CSARAGPVGNTIYF | TGCAGTGCACGGGCAGGGCCAGTTGGAAACACCATATATTTT
TRBJ2-5 | TRBV5-1 | few | TRBD2 | CASSFSGTSGIVETQYF | TGCGCCAGCAGCTTCTCCGGGACTAGCGGGATCGTCGAGACCCAGTACTTC
TRBJ2-1 | TRBV27 | - | TRBD1 | CASSFLDRGRNEQFF | TGTGCCAGCAGTTTCCTGGACAGGGGTCGCAATGAGCAGTTCTTC
TRBJ1-4 | TRBV12-3/TRBV12-4 | - | - | CASHFGGSNEKLFF | TGTGCCAGCCACTTCGGGGGATCTAATGAAAAACTGTTTTTT
TRBJ1-1 | TRBV27 | - | - | CASSPNREVWTEAFF | TGTGCCAGCAGTCCCAATCGTGAGGTTTGGACTGAAGCTTTCTTT
TRBJ2-3 | TRBV20-1 | - | TRBD2 | CSAGTSGSHTDTQYF | TGCAGTGCTGGGACTAGCGGGTCCCACACAGATACGCAGTATTTT
TRBJ2-5 | TRBV3-1 | - | - | CASSQDPWETFF | TGTGCCAGCAGCCAAGATCCCTGGGAGACCTTCTTC
TRBJ1-2 | TRBV29-1 | few | - | CSVDSNYGYTF | TGCAGCGTTGACAGTAACTATGGCTACACCTTC
TRBJ2-5 | TRBV2 | many | - | CASSEVGRGETQYF | TGTGCCAGCAGTGAAGTAGGCAGGGGCGAGACCCAGTACTTC
TRBJ2-5 | TRBV7-9 | - | TRBD2 | CASSWEGGETQYF | TGTGCCAGCAGCTGGGAGGGTGGAGAGACCCAGTACTTC
TRBJ1-3 | TRBV3-1 | few | - | CASSHTGYSGNTIYF | TGTGCCAGCAGCCATACAGGGTACTCTGGAAACACCATATATTTT
TRBJ2-3 | TRBV27 | - | - | CASSLGESRNPDTQYF | TGTGCCAGCAGTTTGGGTGAATCTCGAAACCCAGATACGCAGTATTTT
TRBJ2-1 | TRBV20-1 | - | - | CSAGGDAGYVQFF | TGCAGTGCGGGGGGAGATGCGGGGTACGTCCAGTTCTTC
TRBJ2-3 | TRBV29-1 | - | TRBD1 | CSSTGQGLTDTQYF | TGCAGCTCTACGGGACAGGGACTCACAGATACGCAGTATTTT
TRBJ2-7 | TRBV7-9 | - | - | CASSGEESSYEQYF | TGTGCCAGCAGCGGCGAGGAGAGCTCCTACGAGCAGTACTTC
TRBJ1-1 | TRBV12-3/TRBV12-4 | - | - | CASSSQQGVNTEAFF | TGTGCCAGCAGTTCGCAACAGGGCGTGAACACTGAAGCTTTCTTT
TRBJ2-3 | TRBV4-2 | - | - | CASSQSGPGAAQYF | TGTGCCAGCAGCCAATCCGGACCAGGGGCAGCGCAGTATTTT
TRBJ2-7 | TRBV12-3/TRBV12-4 | - | TRBD2 | CASRSRGGAQNEQYF | TGTGCCAGCAGATCCCGGGGGGGGGCGCAAAACGAGCAGTACTTC
TRBJ2-2 | TRBV2 | few | - | CASSVEQVNTGELFF | TGTGCCAGCAGTGTAGAGCAGGTGAACACCGGGGAGCTGTTTTTT
TRBJ1-5 | TRBV6-1 | few | - | CASSEFDRAQHF | TGTGCCAGCAGTGAATTTGATCGGGCCCAGCATTTT
TRBJ1-5 | TRBV7-2 | few | - | CASSLDDIQPQHF | TGTGCCAGCAGCTTAGACGACATCCAGCCCCAGCATTTT
TRBJ2-7 | TRBV13 | - | TRBD2 | CASRPTSGGRGKEQYF | TGTGCCAGCAGGCCGACTAGCGGGGGTCGGGGGAAGGAGCAGTACTTC